This T cell receptor beta chain originates from a study of shared clonotypes between healthy human individuals. Whole-study context: Three CD4 naive, three CD4 memory, two CD8 naive and one CD8 memory plate were used per donor.

Data came from immunoSEQ multiplex PCR; TCRdb stores just in-frame clones and leaves some out. The repertoire holds fewer than 1.8 million clones, approximately 98.5% seen once, with approximately 0.38% in the top ten. The healthy adult donors were HIV-negative and reported no recent acute infections or vaccinations. Negatively enriched CD4+ T cells were divided by CD45RA into naive and memory. The CDR3 extends over 14 amino acids. The germline V and J ends were trimmed by 1 base and 12 bases, with 16 bases remaining between them. The germline V gene has CDR1 SGHAT and CDR2 FQNNGV. About this clone: Its matching antigen is unknown.

Regarding the study as a whole: Among a handful of donors, roughly 5% of naive CD4 clonotypes were found in common.

The chain combines TRBV11-2 with TRBJ2-1; D unresolved. Sequences were obtained from naive CD4+ T cells sorted from blood. The subset: CD45RA+ positively selected. The receptor was derived from a man aged 25-45 years in good health. The CDR3 protein is CASSLVAVVIGQFF. CDR3 DNA: TGTGCCAGCAGCTTAGTGGCGGTAGTTATCGGGCAGTTCTTC.